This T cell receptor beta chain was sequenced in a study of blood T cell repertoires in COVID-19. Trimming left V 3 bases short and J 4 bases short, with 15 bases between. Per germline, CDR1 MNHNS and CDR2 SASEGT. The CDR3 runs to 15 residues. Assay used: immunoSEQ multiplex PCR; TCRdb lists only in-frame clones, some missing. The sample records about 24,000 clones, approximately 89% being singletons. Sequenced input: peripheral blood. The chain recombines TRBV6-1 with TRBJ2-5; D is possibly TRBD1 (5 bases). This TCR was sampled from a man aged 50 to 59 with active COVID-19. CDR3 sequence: CASSDRLGQGETQYF. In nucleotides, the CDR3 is TGTGCCAGCAGTGACCGTCTGGGGCAGGGAGAGACCCAGTACTTC.